One sample yielded the 20 T cell receptor beta chains listed below, sequenced in a study of blood T cell repertoires in COVID-19 (dated by TCRdb to the early 2020s). The library was obtained by the immunoSEQ multiplex PCR assay. Entries here come from immuneACCESS through TCRdb and include only in-frame sequences with V and J called. Some clones fail to appear in such tables; in the studies checked, an unresolved V gene covers under half of the shortfall, and the cause of the remainder is unknown. The sample data list approximately 92,000 clones, and 80% to 85% of these were observed just once. Around 4% of the sample comes from the top ten. Sample: peripheral blood. The receptors come from a man in his sixties with acute or convalescent COVID-19.

This clone was observed a single time. J is TRBJ1-6 and V is TRBV27; tentative D call: TRBD1 (6 bases). Between the trimmed V and J ends, which lost 4 bases and 8 bases, there was a span of 15 bases. Germline CDR1 and CDR2: MNHEY and SMNVEV (reference sequence). There are 15 residues in the CDR3. The CDR3 is CASSSSVTGHSPLHF. Here the CDR3 DNA reads TGTGCCAGCAGTTCCTCCGTGACAGGTCATTCACCCCTCCACTTT.

This clone was seen only once. The chain joins TRBV10-3 to TRBJ2-6; possible D gene TRBD2, 5 bases. V was clipped by 9 bases and J by 2 bases, with 11 bases between them. Germline V gene data show CDR1 as ENHRY and CDR2 as SYGVKD. This CDR3 comprises 14 residues. In DNA, the CDR3 is TGTGCCATGGCCGGGGAAGCTGGGGCCAACGTCCTGACTTTC. Amino acids: CAMAGEAGANVLTF.

The V and J genes are TRBV18 and TRBJ2-7; 12 nucleotides match TRBD2. Trimming at V came to 6 bases and at J to 4 bases, leaving 7 bases not matched to a gene. The CDR3 contains 15 residues. CDR1 is KGHSH and CDR2 is LQKENI in the germline V gene. The CDR3 sequence: CASSSVTSGGYEQYF. In DNA form, the CDR3 reads TGTGCCAGCTCTTCCGTGACTAGCGGGGGATACGAGCAGTACTTC.

The chain employs TRBV19 and TRBJ2-2, with D perhaps matching TRBD2 (6 bases). Germline V lookup: CDR1 LNHDA, CDR2 SQIVND (reference sequence). The V end was cut by 7 bases, the J end by 8 bases, with 11 bases between. The CDR3 has 12 amino acids. This CDR3 reads CASKPGGGELFF. In DNA form, the CDR3 reads TGTGCCAGTAAACCCGGAGGGGGGGAGCTGTTTTTT.

The V and J genes are TRBV10-2 and TRBJ2-1; 14 bases map to TRBD2. The V gene's germline CDR1 is WSHSY and CDR2 SAAADI. This CDR3 spans 20 amino acids. Germline trimming cut 4 bases from V and 3 bases from J; bases unmatched to any gene: 14. CDR3 sequence reads: CASSASPGLAGERDYNEQFF. The CDR3 region has the DNA TGCGCCAGCAGTGCGTCTCCGGGACTAGCGGGAGAAAGGGACTACAATGAGCAGTTCTTC.

The genes are TRBV19 and TRBJ1-2; weak D call: TRBD1 (6 bases). CDR1 and CDR2 (germline): LNHDA, SQIVND (reference sequence). The V gene lost 7 bases and the J gene lost 0 bases, with 15 bases spanning the gap. There are 15 residues in the CDR3. CDR3 amino acids: CASTDQGSANYGYTF. The CDR3 DNA reads TGTGCCAGTACCGATCAGGGGTCCGCTAACTATGGCTACACCTTC.

The genes are TRBV7-2 and TRBJ1-3, with D unclear. The germline gives CDR1 SGHTA, CDR2 FQGNSA. Trimming shortened V by 5 bases and J by 0 bases, and 14 bases separated the two germline ends. There are 16 residues in the CDR3. The CDR3 region is CASSLRIQSSGNTIYF. The DNA of the CDR3 is TGTGCCAGCAGCCTACGAATTCAAAGCTCTGGAAACACCATATATTTT. Variable domain in full (rest from reference TRBV7-2 and TRBJ1-3): GAGVSQSPSNKVTEKGKDVELRCDPISGHTALYWYRQSLGQGLEFLIYFQGNSAPDKSGLPSDRFSAERTGGSVSTLTIQRTQQEDSAVYLCASSLRIQSSGNTIYFGEGSWLTVV.

The V gene is TRBV27, the J gene TRBJ1-5; D is unresolved. Germline CDR1 is MNHEY and CDR2 is SMNVEV (reference sequence). This CDR3 is built from 13 residues. V was trimmed by 3 bases and J by 4 bases, leaving 7 bases between them. CDR3 sequence reads: CASSFGGNQPQHF. CDR3 nucleotides: TGTGCCAGCAGTTTTGGCGGGAATCAGCCCCAGCATTTT.

The table lists this clone with a count of one. This sequence joins TRBV6-6 and TRBJ2-7; TRBD1 matches at 9 bases. Germline assignment: CDR1 MNHNY and CDR2 SVGAGI (reference sequence). The V gene end was trimmed by 4 bases and the J gene end by 7 bases; junction bases not matched to a gene: 5. The CDR3 is 13 amino acids. Here the CDR3 DNA reads TGTGCCAGCAGTTCCGGGACAGGGCGTGAGCAGTACGTC. Its translation is CASSSGTGREQYV.

The chain has TRBV7-9 and TRBJ2-1, with D tentatively TRBD2 (7 bases). Germline loops: CDR1 SEHNR, CDR2 FQNEAQ (reference sequence). The CDR3 is 14 amino acids. The germline V and J ends were trimmed by 0 bases and 7 bases, with 10 bases remaining between them. This chain's CDR3 is CASSLAGGGNEQFF. The CDR3 DNA reads TGTGCCAGCAGCTTAGCGGGAGGGGGGAATGAGCAGTTCTTC.

This chain links TRBV10-2 with TRBJ1-2; 8 bases fit TRBD1. This CDR3 spans 15 amino acids. With V trimmed by 6 bases and J by 4 bases, 10 bases remained unmatched. Per germline, CDR1 WSHSY and CDR2 SAAADI. CDR3 in amino acids: CASSDRQGRGYGYTF. CDR3 sequence (DNA): TGCGCCAGCAGCGACAGACAGGGGCGAGGCTATGGCTACACCTTC.

V and J are TRBV10-1 and TRBJ2-2; TRBD1 agrees at 7 bases. This CDR3 has 13 amino acids. CDR1 WNHNN and CDR2 SYGVQD come from the germline V gene (reference sequence). Trimming took 7 bases from V and 7 from J; bases not matched to a gene: 6. CDR3 coding DNA: TGCGCCAGCACAGACAGGGAAAGCGGGGAGCTGTTTTTT. Amino acids: CASTDRESGELFF.

The chain recombines TRBV6-2 or TRBV6-3 with TRBJ2-1; D possibly corresponds to TRBD1 (6 bases). V dropped 5 bases and J dropped 8 bases, with 16 bases sitting between them. The CDR3 extends over 14 amino acids. Germline V lookup: CDR1 MNHEY, CDR2 SVGEGT. In DNA form, the CDR3 reads TGTGCCAGCAGTGCCACGTTTACAGGGTATGAGCAGTTCTTC. This translates into CASSATFTGYEQFF.

The chain recombines TRBV5-1 with TRBJ2-7, with a tentative D call TRBD1 (5 bases). V gave up 3 bases and J gave up 6 bases, with 19 bases separating them. The CDR3 is 15 amino acids. Germline V gene lookup returns CDR1 SGHRS and CDR2 YFSETQ. The CDR3 region is CASSSTINQGGEQYF. As DNA, the CDR3 is TGCGCCAGCAGCTCTACGATCAACCAGGGCGGCGAGCAGTACTTC.

The genes are TRBV10-2 and TRBJ1-1; 8 bases are shared with TRBD1. This CDR3 is built from 13 residues. The V and J ends lost 8 bases and 1 base, in that order; junction bases with no gene match: 3. CDR1 WSHSY and CDR2 SAAADI come from the germline V gene. In nucleotides, the CDR3 is TGCGCCAGCCTACAGGGGGGGAACACTGAAGCTTTCTTT. It codes for CASLQGGNTEAFF.

Here the CDR3 DNA reads TGCAGCCAGAGGACTACTTACAATGAGCAGTTCTTC. Translating gives CSQRTTYNEQFF. This chain links TRBV29-1 with TRBJ2-1; a weak D match, TRBD2 (6 bases). The CDR3 is 12 residues long. The V gene lost 8 bases and the J gene lost 4 bases, with 12 bases spanning the gap. The germline CDR1 and CDR2 sequences are SQVTM and ANQGSEA.

V usage is TRBV6-4 and J usage is TRBJ2-1; 11 nucleotides match TRBD2. J lost 9 bases, V lost 7 bases, and 8 bases had no gene match. CDR1 is MRHNA, CDR2 SNTAGT, per germline. The CDR3 is 14 residues long. In DNA, the CDR3 is TGTGCCAGCATGGCCCTAGCGGGGGGAGGTGAGCAGTTCTTC. Translated: CASMALAGGGEQFF.

The chain recombines TRBV5-4 with TRBJ1-3; the D is unclear. Germline V CDR1 and CDR2: SGHNT, YYREEE (reference sequence). The V end lost 0 bases, the J end lost 0 bases, and 10 bases lay between the germline ends. This CDR3 spans 16 amino acids. CDR3 in DNA: TGTGCCAGCAGCTTGGGAGGACTGCTCTCTGGAAACACCATATATTTT. Translated, it gives CASSLGGLLSGNTIYF.

The chain couples TRBV3-1 (or the pseudogene TRBV3-2) to TRBJ2-7, with 7 bases that match TRBD1. The CDR3 spans 13 residues. The ends lost 4 bases at V and 3 bases at J; junction bases unmatched: 3. Germline CDR1 LGHDT, CDR2 YNNKEL (reference sequence). In DNA form, the CDR3 reads TGTGCCAGCAGCCGGGACAGCTACTACGAGCAGTACTTC. Its protein is CASSRDSYYEQYF.

The CDR3 nucleotides are TGTGCCAGCAGGTTACAGGGTGACTATGGCTACACCTTC. Translating gives CASRLQGDYGYTF. The V and J genes are TRBV12-3 or TRBV12-4 and TRBJ1-2, with a weak D call TRBD1 (6 bases). V lost 6 bases to trimming and J lost 3 bases, with 11 bases between them. This CDR3 region has 13 residues.